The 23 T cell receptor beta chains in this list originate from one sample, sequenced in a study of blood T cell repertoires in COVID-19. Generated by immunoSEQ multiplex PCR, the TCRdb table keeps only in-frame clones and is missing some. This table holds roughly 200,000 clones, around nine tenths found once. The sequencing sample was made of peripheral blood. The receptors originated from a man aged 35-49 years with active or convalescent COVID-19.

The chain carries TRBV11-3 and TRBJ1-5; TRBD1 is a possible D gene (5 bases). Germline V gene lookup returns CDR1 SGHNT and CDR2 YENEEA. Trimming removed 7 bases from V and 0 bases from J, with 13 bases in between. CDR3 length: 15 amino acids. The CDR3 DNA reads TGTGCCAGCACCGGGGGGAGGGATAGCAATCAGCCCCAGCATTTT. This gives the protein CASTGGRDSNQPQHF.

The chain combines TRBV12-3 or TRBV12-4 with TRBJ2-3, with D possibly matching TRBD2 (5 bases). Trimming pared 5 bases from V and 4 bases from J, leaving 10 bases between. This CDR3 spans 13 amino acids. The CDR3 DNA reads TGTGCCAGCAGTACTACCGGGGCAGATACGCAGTATTTT. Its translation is CASSTTGADTQYF.

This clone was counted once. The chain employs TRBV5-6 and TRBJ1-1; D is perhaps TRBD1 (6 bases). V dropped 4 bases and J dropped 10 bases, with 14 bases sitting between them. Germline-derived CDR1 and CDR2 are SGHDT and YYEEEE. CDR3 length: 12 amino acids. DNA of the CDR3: TGTGCCAGCAGCGAGAACAGGGTGTCAGCTTTCTTT. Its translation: CASSENRVSAFF.

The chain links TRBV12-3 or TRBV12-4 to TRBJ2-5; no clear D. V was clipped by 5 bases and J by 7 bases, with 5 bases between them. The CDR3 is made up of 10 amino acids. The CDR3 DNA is TGTGCCAGCAGTCGAGGGACCCAGTACTTC. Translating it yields CASSRGTQYF.

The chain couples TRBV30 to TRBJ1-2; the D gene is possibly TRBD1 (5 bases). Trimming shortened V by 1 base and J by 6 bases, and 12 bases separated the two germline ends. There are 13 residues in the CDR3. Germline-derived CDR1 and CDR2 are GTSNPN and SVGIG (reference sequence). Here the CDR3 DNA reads TGTGCCTGGAGTGCTGGACAATTAGATGGCTACACCTTC. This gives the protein CAWSAGQLDGYTF.

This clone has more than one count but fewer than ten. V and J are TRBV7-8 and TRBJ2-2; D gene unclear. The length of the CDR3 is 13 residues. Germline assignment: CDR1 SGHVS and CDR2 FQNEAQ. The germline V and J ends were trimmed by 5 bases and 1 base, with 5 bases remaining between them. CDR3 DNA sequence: TGTGCCAGCAGCCCAGTGAACACCGGGGAGCTGTTTTTT. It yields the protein CASSPVNTGELFF.

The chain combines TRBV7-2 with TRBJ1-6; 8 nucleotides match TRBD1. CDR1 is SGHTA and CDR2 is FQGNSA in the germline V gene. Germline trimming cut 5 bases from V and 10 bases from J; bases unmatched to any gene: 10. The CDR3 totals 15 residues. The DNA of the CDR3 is TGTGCCAGCAGCGAACGGACAGGGTTGGTCTCACCCCTCCACTTT. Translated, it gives CASSERTGLVSPLHF.

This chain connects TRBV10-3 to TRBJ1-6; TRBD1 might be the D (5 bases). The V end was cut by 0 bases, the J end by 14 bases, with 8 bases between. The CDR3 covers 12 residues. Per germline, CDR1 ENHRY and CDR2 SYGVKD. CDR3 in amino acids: CAISESPGALHF. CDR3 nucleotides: TGTGCCATCAGTGAGTCGCCGGGGGCCCTCCACTTT.

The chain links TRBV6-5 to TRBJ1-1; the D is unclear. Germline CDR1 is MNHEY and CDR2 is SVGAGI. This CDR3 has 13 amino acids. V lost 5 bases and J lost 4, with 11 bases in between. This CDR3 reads CASSRDTSTEAFF. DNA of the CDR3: TGTGCCAGCAGTCGAGACACCTCCACTGAAGCTTTCTTT.

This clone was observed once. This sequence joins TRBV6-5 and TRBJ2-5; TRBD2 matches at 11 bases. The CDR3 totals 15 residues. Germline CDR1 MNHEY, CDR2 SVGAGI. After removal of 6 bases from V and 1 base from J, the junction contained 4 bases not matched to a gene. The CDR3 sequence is CASRDSGRAQETQYF. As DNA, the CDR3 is TGTGCCAGCAGGGATAGCGGGAGGGCCCAAGAGACCCAGTACTTC.

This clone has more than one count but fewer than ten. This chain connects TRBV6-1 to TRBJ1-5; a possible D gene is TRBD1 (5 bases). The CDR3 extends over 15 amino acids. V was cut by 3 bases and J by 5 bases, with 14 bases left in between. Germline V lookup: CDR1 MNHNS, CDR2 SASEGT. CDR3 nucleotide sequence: TGTGCCAGCAGTGAGTCCGGGAGGGGTCATCAGCCCCAGCATTTT. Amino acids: CASSESGRGHQPQHF.

CDR3 coding DNA: TGTGCCAGTAAGTTGGTAGCGGGAGCCTACGAGCAGTACTTC. Protein sequence: CASKLVAGAYEQYF. V gene TRBV19 combines with J gene TRBJ2-7; 9 bases are shared with TRBD2. Germline loops: CDR1 LNHDA, CDR2 SQIVND (reference sequence). This CDR3 contains 14 residues. V lost 7 bases, J lost 2 bases, and 6 bases stayed unmatched.

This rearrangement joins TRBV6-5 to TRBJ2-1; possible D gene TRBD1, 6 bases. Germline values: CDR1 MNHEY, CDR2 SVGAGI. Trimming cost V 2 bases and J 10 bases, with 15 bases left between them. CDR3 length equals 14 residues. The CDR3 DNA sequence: TGTGCCAGCAGTTACCGCTCCACAGGGTTCGAGCAGTTCTTC. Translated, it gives CASSYRSTGFEQFF.

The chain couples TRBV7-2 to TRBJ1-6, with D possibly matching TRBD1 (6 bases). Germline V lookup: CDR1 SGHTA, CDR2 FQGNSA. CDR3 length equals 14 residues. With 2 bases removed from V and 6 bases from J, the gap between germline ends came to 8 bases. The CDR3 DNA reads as TGTGCCAGCAGCTTAAACAGGGTTAATTCACCCCTCCACTTT. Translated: CASSLNRVNSPLHF.

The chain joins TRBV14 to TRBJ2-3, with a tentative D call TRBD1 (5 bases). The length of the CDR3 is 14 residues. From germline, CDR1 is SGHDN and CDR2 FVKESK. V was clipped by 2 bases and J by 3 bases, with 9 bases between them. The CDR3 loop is CASSQWGSTDTQYF. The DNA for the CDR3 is TGTGCCAGCAGCCAATGGGGCTCGACAGATACGCAGTATTTT.

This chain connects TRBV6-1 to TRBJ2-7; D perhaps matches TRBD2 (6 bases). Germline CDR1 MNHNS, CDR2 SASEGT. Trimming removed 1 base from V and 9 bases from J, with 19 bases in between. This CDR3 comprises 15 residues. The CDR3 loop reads CASSEVPRDGRGQYF. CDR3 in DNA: TGTGCCAGCAGTGAAGTCCCGCGGGACGGACGGGGGCAGTACTTC.

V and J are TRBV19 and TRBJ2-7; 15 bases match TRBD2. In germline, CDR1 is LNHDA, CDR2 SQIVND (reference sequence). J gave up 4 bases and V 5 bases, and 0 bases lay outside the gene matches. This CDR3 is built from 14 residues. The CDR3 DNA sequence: TGTGCCAGTAGTGGACTAGCGGGAGGGTACGAGCAGTACTTC. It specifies CASSGLAGGYEQYF.

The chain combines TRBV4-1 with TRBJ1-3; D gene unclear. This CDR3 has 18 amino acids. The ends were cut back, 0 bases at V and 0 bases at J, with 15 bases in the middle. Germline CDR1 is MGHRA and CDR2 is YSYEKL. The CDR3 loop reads CASSQERAEISSGNTIYF. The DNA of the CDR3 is TGCGCCAGCAGCCAAGAGAGGGCAGAAATAAGCTCTGGAAACACCATATATTTT.

CDR3 amino acids: CASSLGTGSEAFF. Written as DNA, the CDR3 is TGTGCCAGCAGTTTAGGGACAGGCTCTGAAGCTTTCTTT. The chain combines TRBV12-3 or TRBV12-4 with TRBJ1-1; 7 bases match TRBD1. The CDR3 length is 13 residues. V gave up 1 base and J gave up 6 bases; unmatched junction bases: 2.

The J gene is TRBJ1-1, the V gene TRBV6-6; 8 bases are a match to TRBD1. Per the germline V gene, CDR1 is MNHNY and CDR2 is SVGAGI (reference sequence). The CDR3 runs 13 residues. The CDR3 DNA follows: TGTGCTTCCGAAGACACAGGGGGCACTGAAGCTTTCTTT. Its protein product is CASEDTGGTEAFF.

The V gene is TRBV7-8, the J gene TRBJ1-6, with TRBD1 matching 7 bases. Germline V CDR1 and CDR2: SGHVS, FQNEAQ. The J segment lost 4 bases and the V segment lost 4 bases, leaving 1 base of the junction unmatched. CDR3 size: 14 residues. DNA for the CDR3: TGTGCCAGCAGCTCAGGGGGGTATAATTCACCCCTCCACTTT. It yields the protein CASSSGGYNSPLHF.

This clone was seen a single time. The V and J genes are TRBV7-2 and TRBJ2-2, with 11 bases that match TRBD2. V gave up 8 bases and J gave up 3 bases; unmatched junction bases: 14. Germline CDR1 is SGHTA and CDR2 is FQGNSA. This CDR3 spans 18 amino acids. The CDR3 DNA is TGTGCCAGCTTTGACAGGGTGGCTAGCGGGGGGTACACCGGGGAGCTGTTTTTT. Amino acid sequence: CASFDRVASGGYTGELFF. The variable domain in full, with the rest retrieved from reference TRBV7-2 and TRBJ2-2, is GAGVSQSPSNKVTEKGKDVELRCDPISGHTALYWYRQSLGQGLEFLIYFQGNSAPDKSGLPSDRFSAERTGGSVSTLTIQRTQQEDSAVYLCASFDRVASGGYTGELFFGEGSRLTVL.

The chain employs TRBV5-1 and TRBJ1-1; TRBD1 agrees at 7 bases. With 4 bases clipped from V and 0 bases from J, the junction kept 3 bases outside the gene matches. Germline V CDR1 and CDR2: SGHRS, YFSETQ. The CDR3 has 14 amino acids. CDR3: CASSGTALNTEAFF. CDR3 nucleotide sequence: TGCGCCAGCAGCGGGACAGCCTTGAACACTGAAGCTTTCTTT.